This T cell receptor beta chain emerged from a study of control samples from healthy donors and cancer patients. The assay was immunoSEQ multiplex PCR, and TCRdb's table has in-frame clones only and misses some. Among over 100,000 clones listed, about nine tenths were seen once. Germline V gene sequence: CDR1 ENHRY, CDR2 SYGVKD. Trimming left V 6 bases short and J 8 bases short, with 7 bases between. The length of the CDR3 is 11 residues. The sequence was obtained from a human donor in good health. The donor label of this sample is uncertain. The chain recombines TRBV10-3 with TRBJ2-2; maybe TRBD2 (5 bases). Sequencing input: blood. CDR3 region: CAISGKGELFF. CDR3 in DNA: TGTGCCATCAGCGGGAAGGGGGAGCTGTTTTTT.